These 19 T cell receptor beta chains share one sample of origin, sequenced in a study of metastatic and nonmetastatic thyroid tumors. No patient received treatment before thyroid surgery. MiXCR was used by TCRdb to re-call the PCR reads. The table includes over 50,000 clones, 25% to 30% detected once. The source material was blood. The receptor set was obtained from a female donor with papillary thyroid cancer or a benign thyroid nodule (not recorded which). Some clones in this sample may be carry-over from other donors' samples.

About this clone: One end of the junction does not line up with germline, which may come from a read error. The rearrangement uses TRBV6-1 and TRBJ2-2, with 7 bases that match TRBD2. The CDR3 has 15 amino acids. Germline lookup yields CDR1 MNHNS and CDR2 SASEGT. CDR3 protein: CASRPTSRYTGALFF. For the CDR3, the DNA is TGTGCCAGTAGGCCGACTAGCAGGTACACCGGGGCGCTGTTTTTT.

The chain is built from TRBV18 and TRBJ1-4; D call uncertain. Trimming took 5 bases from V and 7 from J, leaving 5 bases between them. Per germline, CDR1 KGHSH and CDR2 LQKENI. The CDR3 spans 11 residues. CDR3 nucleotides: TGTGCCAGCTCAGGTAGTGAAAAACTGTTTTTT. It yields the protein CASSGSEKLFF.

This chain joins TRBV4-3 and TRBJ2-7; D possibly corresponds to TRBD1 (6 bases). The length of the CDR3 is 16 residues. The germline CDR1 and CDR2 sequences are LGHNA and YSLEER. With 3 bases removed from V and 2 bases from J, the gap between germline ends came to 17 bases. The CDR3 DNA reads TGCGCCAGCAGCCAGATGACAACAGGGATGACCTACGAGCAGTACTTC. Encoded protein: CASSQMTTGMTYEQYF.

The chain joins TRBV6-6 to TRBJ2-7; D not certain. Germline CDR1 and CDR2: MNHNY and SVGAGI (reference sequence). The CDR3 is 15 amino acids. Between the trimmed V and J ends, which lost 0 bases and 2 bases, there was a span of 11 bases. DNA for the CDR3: TGTGCCAGCAGTTACTCACTCTCCTACCCCTACGAGCAGTACTTC. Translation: CASSYSLSYPYEQYF.

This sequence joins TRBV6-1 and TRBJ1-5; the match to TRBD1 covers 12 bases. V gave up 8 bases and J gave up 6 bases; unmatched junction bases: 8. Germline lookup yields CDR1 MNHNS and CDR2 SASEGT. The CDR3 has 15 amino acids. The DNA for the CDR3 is TGTGCCAGCGGGCCCGGGACAGGGGGCTTTCAGCCCCAGCATTTT. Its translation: CASGPGTGGFQPQHF.

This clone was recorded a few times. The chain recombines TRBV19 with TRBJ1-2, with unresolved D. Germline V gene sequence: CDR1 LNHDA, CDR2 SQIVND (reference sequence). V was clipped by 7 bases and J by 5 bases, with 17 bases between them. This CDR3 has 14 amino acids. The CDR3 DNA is TGTGCCAGTATTACCGCGGGTGAACCTTATGGCTACACCTTC. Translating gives CASITAGEPYGYTF. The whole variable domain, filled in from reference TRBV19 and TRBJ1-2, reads DGGITQSPKYLFRKEGQNVTLSCEQNLNHDAMYWYRQDPGQGLRLIYYSQIVNDFQKGDIAEGYSVSREKKESFPLTVTSAQKNPTAFYLCASITAGEPYGYTFGSGTRLTVV.

The CDR3 DNA reads as TGTGCCAGCAGTGAAGGTGGGGTAGGTGAGCAGTTCTTC. Its translation is CASSEGGVGEQFF. The chain employs TRBV6-1 and TRBJ2-1; D not certain. V was cut by 1 base and J by 9 bases, with 10 bases left in between. The CDR3 is 13 residues long. Germline V lookup: CDR1 MNHNS, CDR2 SASEGT.

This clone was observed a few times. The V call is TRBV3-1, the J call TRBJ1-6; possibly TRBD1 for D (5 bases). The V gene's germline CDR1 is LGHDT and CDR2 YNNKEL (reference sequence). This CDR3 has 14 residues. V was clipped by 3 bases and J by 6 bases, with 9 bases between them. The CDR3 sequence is CASSQGVANSPLHF. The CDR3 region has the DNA TGTGCCAGCAGCCAGGGGGTCGCTAATTCACCCCTCCACTTT.

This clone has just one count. The chain's CDR3 is CSAGTGGRSNQPQHF. The CDR3 DNA sequence: TGCAGTGCCGGAACAGGGGGCCGCAGCAATCAGCCCCAGCATTTT. The chain couples TRBV20-1 to TRBJ1-5; 9 bases agree with TRBD1. The CDR3 has 15 amino acids. Germline V gene sequence: CDR1 DFQATT, CDR2 SNEGSKA (reference sequence). V shed 6 bases, J shed 1 base, and the junction held 7 bases outside the gene matches.

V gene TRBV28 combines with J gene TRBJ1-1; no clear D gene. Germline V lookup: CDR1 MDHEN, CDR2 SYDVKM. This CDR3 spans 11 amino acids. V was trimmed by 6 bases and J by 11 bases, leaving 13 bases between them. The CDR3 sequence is CASRTARRAFF. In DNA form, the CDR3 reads TGTGCCAGCAGAACCGCCCGAAGGGCTTTCTTT.

This CDR3 is CASSQGRRTGNEKLFF. The CDR3 DNA follows: TGCGCCAGCAGCCAAGGGAGACGGACGGGTAATGAAAAACTGTTTTTT. The rearrangement joins TRBV4-3 to TRBJ1-4; the D is unclear. V gave up 1 base and J gave up 4 bases, with 13 bases separating them. This CDR3 is built from 16 residues. The germline CDR1 and CDR2 sequences are LGHNA and YSLEER.

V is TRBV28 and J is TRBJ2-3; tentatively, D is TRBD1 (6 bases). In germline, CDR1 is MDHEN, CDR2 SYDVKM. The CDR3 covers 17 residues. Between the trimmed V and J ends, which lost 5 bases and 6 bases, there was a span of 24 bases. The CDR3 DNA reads TGTGCCAGCAGTCCCTCAGGACAGACTTCCCTCAGGGATACGCAGTATTTT. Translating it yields CASSPSGQTSLRDTQYF.

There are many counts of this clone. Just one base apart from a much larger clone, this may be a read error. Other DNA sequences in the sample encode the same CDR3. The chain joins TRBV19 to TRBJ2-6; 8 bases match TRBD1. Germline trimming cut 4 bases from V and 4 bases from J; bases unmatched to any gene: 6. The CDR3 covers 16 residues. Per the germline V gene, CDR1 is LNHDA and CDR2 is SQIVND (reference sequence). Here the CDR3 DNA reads TGTGCCAGTAGTACTCCAGGGGGCTCGGGGGCCAACGTCCTGACTTTC. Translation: CASSTPGGSGANVLTF. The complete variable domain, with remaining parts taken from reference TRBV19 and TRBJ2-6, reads DGGITQSPKYLFRKEGQNVTLSCEQNLNHDAMYWYRQDPGQGLRLIYYSQIVNDFQKGDIAEGYSVSREKKESFPLTVTSAQKNPTAFYLCASSTPGGSGANVLTFGAGSRLTVL.

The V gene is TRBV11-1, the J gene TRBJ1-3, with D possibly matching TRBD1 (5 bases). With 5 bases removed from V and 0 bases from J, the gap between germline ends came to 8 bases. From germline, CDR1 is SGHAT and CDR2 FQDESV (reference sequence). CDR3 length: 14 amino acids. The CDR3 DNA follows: TGTGCCAGCAGCCCGACAGACTCTGGAAACACCATATATTTT. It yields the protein CASSPTDSGNTIYF.

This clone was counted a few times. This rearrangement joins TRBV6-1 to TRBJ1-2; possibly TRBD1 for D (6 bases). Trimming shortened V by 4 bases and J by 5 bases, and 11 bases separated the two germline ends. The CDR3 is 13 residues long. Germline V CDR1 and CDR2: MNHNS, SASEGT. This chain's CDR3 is CASSGPTGYGYTF. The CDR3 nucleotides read TGTGCCAGCAGTGGACCCACAGGGTATGGCTACACCTTC.

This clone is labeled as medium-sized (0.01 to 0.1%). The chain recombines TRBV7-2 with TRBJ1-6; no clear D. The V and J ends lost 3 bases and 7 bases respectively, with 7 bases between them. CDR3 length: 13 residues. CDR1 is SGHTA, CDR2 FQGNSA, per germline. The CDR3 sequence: CASSLVENSPLHF. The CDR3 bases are TGTGCCAGCAGCTTGGTAGAGAATTCACCCCTCCACTTT.

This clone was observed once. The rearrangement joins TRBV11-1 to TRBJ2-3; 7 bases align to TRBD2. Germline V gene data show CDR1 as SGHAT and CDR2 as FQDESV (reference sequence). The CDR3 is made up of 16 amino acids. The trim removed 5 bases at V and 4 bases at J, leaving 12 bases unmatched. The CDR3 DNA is TGTGCCAGCAGCCAACCCTCTCCGGGAGGCGCAGATACGCAGTATTTT. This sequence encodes CASSQPSPGGADTQYF. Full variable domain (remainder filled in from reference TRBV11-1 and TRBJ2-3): EAEVAQSPRYKITEKSQAVAFWCDPISGHATLYWYRQILGQGPELLVQFQDESVVDDSQLPKDRFSAERLKGVDSTLKIQPAELGDSAMYLCASSQPSPGGADTQYFGPGTRLTVL.

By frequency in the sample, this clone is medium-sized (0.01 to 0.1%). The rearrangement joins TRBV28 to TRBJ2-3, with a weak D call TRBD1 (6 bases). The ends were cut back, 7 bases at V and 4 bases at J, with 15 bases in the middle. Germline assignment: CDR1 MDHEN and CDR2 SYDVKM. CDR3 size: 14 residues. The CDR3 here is CASNIGGDSDTQYF. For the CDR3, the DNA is TGTGCCAGCAACATAGGGGGTGATTCAGATACGCAGTATTTT. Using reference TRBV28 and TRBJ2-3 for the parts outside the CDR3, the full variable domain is DVKVTQSSRYLVKRTGEKVFLECVQDMDHENMFWYRQDPGLGLRLIYFSYDVKMKEKGDIPEGYSVSREKKERFSLILESASTNQTSMYLCASNIGGDSDTQYFGPGTRLTVL.

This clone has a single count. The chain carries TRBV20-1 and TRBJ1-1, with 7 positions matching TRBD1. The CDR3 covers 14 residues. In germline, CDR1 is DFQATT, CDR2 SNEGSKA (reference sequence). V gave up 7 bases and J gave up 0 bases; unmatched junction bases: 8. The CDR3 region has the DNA TGCAGTGTTAGCAGGGGGGCAATGAACACTGAAGCTTTCTTT. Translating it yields CSVSRGAMNTEAFF.